This T cell receptor (beta chain) was profiled in a study of Ad26.COV2.S vaccination and SARS-CoV-2 variants. Germline values: CDR1 MNHNY, CDR2 SVGAGI (reference sequence). The CDR3 contains 12 residues. Germline trimming cut 4 bases from V and 6 bases from J; bases unmatched to any gene: 2. Libraries were prepared by immunoSEQ multiplex PCR; TCRdb keeps only in-frame clonotypes and omits some of them. Among about 350,000 clones listed, about 88% were seen once. Treatment defined: some 20 received Ad26.COV2.S at low or high dose, single or two shots; a few received placebo; per-sample allocation not given. Day 63 after the first vaccine or placebo injection was the time point for sampling. Adults aged 18-55 years in Boston included the donor.

This TCR was recovered from a person aged 18-60 years who received the Ad26.COV2.S COVID-19 vaccine or a placebo. The chain couples TRBV6-6 to TRBJ1-2; the match to TRBD1 covers 7 bases. The sequencing here drew on peripheral blood, taken in a trial of Ad26.COV2.S vaccine versus placebo. The CDR3, as DNA: TGTGCCAGCAGTTCTCAGGGGGATGGCTACACCTTC. Protein product: CASSSQGDGYTF.